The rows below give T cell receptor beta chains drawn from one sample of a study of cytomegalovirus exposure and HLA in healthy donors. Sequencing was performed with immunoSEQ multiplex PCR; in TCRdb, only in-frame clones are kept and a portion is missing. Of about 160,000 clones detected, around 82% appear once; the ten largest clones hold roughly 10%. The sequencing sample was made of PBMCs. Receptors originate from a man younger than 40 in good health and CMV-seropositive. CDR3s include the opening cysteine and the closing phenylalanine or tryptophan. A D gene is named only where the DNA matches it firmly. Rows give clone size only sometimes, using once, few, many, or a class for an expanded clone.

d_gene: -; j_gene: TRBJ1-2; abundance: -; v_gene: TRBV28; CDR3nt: TGTGCCAGCAGTCCCGCGGGGACCTGGGGAGGCACCTTC; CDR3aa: CASSPAGTWGGTF
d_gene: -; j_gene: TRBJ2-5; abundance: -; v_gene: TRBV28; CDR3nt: TGTGCCAGCAGTTCATTCCGTCGGGACATCCAAGAGACCCAGTACTTC; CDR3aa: CASSSFRRDIQETQYF
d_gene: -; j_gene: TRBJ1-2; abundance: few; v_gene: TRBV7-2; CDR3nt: TGTGCCAGCAGCTTAAACGGGGACTTCTATGGCTACACCTTC; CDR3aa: CASSLNGDFYGYTF
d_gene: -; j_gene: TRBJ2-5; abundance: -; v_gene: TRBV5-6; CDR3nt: TGTGCCAGCAGCCACGCTCGGGCAGGGTTACGAGAGACCCAGTACTTC; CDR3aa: CASSHARAGLRETQYF
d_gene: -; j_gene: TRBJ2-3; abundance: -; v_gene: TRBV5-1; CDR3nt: TGCGCCAGCAGCTTGGCCGGGTCCTGGACTAGCACAGATACGCAGTATTTT; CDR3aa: CASSLAGSWTSTDTQYF
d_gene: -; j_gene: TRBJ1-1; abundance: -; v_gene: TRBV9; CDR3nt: TGTGCCAGCAGCTACGGACAGACGAACACTGAAGCTTTCTTT; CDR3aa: CASSYGQTNTEAFF
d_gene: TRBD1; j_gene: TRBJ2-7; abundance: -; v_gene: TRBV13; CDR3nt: TGTGCCAGCAGCCAAAACCGGGACAGGGAGTCCTACGAGCAGTACTTC; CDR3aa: CASSQNRDRESYEQYF
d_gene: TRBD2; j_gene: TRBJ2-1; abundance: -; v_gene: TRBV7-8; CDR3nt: TGTGCCAGCAGCCTCCTCGTTGCGGGAGGGGGGAATGAGCAGTTCTTC; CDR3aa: CASSLLVAGGGNEQFF
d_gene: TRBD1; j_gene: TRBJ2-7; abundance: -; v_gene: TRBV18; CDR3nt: TGTGCCAGCTCAGATCAGGGGGCCCACGAGCAGTACTTC; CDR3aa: CASSDQGAHEQYF
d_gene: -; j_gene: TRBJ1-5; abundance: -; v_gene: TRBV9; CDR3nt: TGTGCCAGCAGCTTGGGCCCGGAGGGAAGCAATCAGCCCCAGCATTTT; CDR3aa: CASSLGPEGSNQPQHF
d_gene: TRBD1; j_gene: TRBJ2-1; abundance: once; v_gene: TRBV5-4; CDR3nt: TGTGCCAGCAGCTCGGACAGGGGGAGGGGCAATGAGCAGTTCTTC; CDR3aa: CASSSDRGRGNEQFF
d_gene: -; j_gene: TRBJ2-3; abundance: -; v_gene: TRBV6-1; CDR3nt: TGTGCCAGCAGGGAATCTGGCACAGATACGCAGTATTTT; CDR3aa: CASRESGTDTQYF
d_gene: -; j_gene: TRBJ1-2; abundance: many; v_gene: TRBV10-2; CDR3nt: TGCGCCAGCCTCGGGGGGCAGGGAGGTGGCTACACCTTC; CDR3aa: CASLGGQGGGYTF
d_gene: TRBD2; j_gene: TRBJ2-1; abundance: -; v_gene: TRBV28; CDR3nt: TGTGCCAGCAGACCACCCGGGACTAGCCGGGAGCAGTTCTTC; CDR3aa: CASRPPGTSREQFF
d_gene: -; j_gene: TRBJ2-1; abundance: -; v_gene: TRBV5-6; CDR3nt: TGTGCCAGCACCCCACTAGCTCTAGGCAATGAGCAGTTCTTC; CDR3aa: CASTPLALGNEQFF
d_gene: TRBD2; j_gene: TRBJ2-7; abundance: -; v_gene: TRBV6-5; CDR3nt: TGTGCCAGCAGTCCAGCGGGAGTCTGGGACGAGCAGTACTTC; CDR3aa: CASSPAGVWDEQYF
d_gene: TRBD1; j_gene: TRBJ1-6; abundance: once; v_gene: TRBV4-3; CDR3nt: TGCGCCAGCAGCCAAGAGAGGAGGGGGCAATCACCCCTCCACTTT; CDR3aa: CASSQERRGQSPLHF
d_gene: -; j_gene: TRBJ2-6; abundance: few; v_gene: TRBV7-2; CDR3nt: TGTGCCAGCAGCTTCTATGGGGCCAACGTCCTGACTTTC; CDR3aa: CASSFYGANVLTF
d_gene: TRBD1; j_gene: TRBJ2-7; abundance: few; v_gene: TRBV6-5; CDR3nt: TGTGCCAGCAGTTTAGGGACAGGGTACGAGCAGTACTTC; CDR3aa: CASSLGTGYEQYF
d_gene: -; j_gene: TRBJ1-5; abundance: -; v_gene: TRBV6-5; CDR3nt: TGTGCCAGCAGTTCCGCAGATAATCAGCCCCAGCATTTT; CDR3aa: CASSSADNQPQHF
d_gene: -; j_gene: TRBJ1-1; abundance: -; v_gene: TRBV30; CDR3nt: TGTGCCTGGAGTGCTGGGGGGTTGAACACTGAAGCTTTCTTT; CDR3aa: CAWSAGGLNTEAFF
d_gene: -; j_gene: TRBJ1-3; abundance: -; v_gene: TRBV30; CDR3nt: TGTGCCTGGGGTACTGGGGGCGAAGGCTCTGGAAACACCATATATTTT; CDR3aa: CAWGTGGEGSGNTIYF
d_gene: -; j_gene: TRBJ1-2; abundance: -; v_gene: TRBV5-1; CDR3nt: TGCGCCAGCAGCGAGGCCCAACCTATCTATGGCTACACCTTC; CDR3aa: CASSEAQPIYGYTF
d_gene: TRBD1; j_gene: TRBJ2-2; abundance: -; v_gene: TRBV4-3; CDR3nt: TGCGCCAGCAGCCCATCGGGGACAGCAGTTAACACCGGGGAGCTGTTTTTT; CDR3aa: CASSPSGTAVNTGELFF
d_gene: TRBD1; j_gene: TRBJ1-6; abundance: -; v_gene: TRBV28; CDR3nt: TGTGCCAGCAGACCCGGACAGGGGGTCGGTTATAATTCACCCCTCCACTTT; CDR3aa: CASRPGQGVGYNSPLHF
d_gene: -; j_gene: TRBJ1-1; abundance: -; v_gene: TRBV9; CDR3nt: TGTGCCAGCAGCGCCCAATTGGGCCCAGCAAACACTGAAGCTTTCTTT; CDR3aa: CASSAQLGPANTEAFF
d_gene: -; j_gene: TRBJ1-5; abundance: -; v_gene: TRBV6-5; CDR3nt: TGTGCCAGCAGTCCAGGGACACGTAGCAATCAGCCCCAGCATTTT; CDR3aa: CASSPGTRSNQPQHF